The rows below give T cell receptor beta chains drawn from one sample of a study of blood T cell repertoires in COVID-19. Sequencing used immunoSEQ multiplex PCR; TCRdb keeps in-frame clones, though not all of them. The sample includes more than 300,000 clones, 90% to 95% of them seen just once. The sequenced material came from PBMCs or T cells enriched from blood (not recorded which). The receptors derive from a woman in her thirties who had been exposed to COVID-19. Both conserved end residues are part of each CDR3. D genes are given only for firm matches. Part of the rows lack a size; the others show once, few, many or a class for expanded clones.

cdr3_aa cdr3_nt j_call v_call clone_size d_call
CASSSWTGANTEAFF TGTGCCAGCAGCTCATGGACAGGGGCGAACACTGAAGCTTTCTTT TRBJ1-1 TRBV11-2 NA TRBD1
CASSVAGGALQETQYF TGCGCCAGCAGCGTTGCCGGGGGGGCGCTCCAAGAGACCCAGTACTTC TRBJ2-5 TRBV5-1 few TRBD2
CASSFWTGGTGNTIYF TGTGCCAGCAGCTTTTGGACAGGGGGTACTGGAAACACCATATATTTT TRBJ1-3 TRBV5-8 NA TRBD1
CASSEGTGDQPQHF TGTGCCAGCAGTGAAGGAACAGGGGATCAGCCCCAGCATTTT TRBJ1-5 TRBV2 NA TRBD1
CASSLVATGNQPQHF TGTGCCAGCAGCTTAGTAGCGACAGGGAATCAGCCCCAGCATTTT TRBJ1-5 TRBV7-2 NA TRBD1
CASSVGHDTDTQYF TGTGCCAGCAGCGTAGGGCATGACACAGATACGCAGTATTTT TRBJ2-3 TRBV9 NA NA
CARMTEMGTEAFF TGTGCCAGGATGACAGAAATGGGGACTGAAGCTTTCTTT TRBJ1-1 TRBV2 NA NA
CASSLAWETGRLYSGNTIYF TGCGCCAGCAGCTTGGCCTGGGAGACAGGCCGCCTCTACTCTGGAAACACCATATATTTT TRBJ1-3 TRBV5-1 NA NA
CASRFDRGQGYTF TGTGCCAGCAGATTCGACAGGGGGCAGGGCTACACCTTC TRBJ1-2 TRBV2 few TRBD1
CASSSETGQGYTF TGCGCCAGCAGCTCTGAGACAGGGCAAGGCTACACCTTC TRBJ1-2 TRBV5-1 NA TRBD1
CASSQDFQSWEGYTF TGCGCCAGCAGCCAAGATTTTCAGTCCTGGGAGGGCTACACCTTC TRBJ1-2 TRBV4-3 NA NA
CASSLGGGATETQYF TGTGCCAGCAGCTTAGGGGGCGGGGCGACGGAGACCCAGTACTTC TRBJ2-5 TRBV11-2 NA NA
CASSLAMETVSYGYTF TGTGCCAGCAGCTTAGCGATGGAGACAGTCTCCTATGGCTACACCTTC TRBJ1-2 TRBV7-2 NA NA
CASSPRGVLNTEAFF TGTGCCAGCTCACCGCGGGGGGTCCTGAACACTGAAGCTTTCTTT TRBJ1-1 TRBV25-1 NA NA
CASSSFGTAGQPQHF TGTGCCAGCAGTTCATTTGGGACAGCAGGACAGCCCCAGCATTTT TRBJ1-5 TRBV28 few TRBD1
CASNSGRGRRLVF TGTGCCAGCAACTCGGGCAGGGGGCGTCGATTAGTTTTT TRBJ2-3 TRBV12-3/TRBV12-4 NA TRBD1
CASSDRGRGGELFF TGTGCCAGCTCGGACAGGGGGCGCGGCGGGGAGCTGTTTTTT TRBJ2-2 TRBV18 NA TRBD1
CASSHIGGKVNQPQHF TGCGCCAGCAGCCATATCGGGGGGAAGGTTAATCAGCCCCAGCATTTT TRBJ1-5 TRBV4-1 NA NA
CASKPTGMPVDGYTF TGTGCCAGCAAGCCGACGGGTATGCCGGTGGATGGCTACACCTTC TRBJ1-2 TRBV27 NA NA
CASRRYGTEAFF TGTGCCAGCAGGCGGTACGGCACTGAAGCTTTCTTT TRBJ1-1 TRBV12-3/TRBV12-4 once NA
CASSNRGDGYNEQFF TGTGCCAGCAGCAACCGGGGTGATGGCTACAATGAGCAGTTCTTC TRBJ2-1 TRBV27 once NA
CASSPQGNQETQYF TGTGCCAGTAGTCCACAGGGGAACCAAGAGACCCAGTACTTC TRBJ2-5 TRBV19 NA TRBD1
CASSFRTSGGPIDNEQFF TGTGCCAGCAGCTTCCGGACTAGCGGGGGACCCATTGACAATGAGCAGTTCTTC TRBJ2-1 TRBV7-9 NA TRBD2
CASSPTGDTEAFF TGTGCCAGCAGTCCGACGGGGGACACTGAAGCTTTCTTT TRBJ1-1 TRBV6-4 once NA
CASSSRFGTSGEQYF TGTGCCAGCAGCTCCCGTTTTGGGACTAGCGGCGAGCAGTACTTC TRBJ2-7 TRBV7-6 NA TRBD2
CASSFLPQERNTEAFF TGCGCCAGCAGCTTTCTCCCACAGGAGAGGAACACTGAAGCTTTCTTT TRBJ1-1 TRBV5-1 NA NA
CASSLDRDRGNNEQYF TGCGCCAGCAGCTTGGATCGGGACAGGGGGAATAACGAGCAGTACTTC TRBJ2-7 TRBV5-1 once TRBD1
CAISDVTSGSDTQYF TGTGCCATCAGTGATGTGACTAGTGGGTCAGATACGCAGTATTTT TRBJ2-3 TRBV10-3 NA NA